This is a list of T cell receptor beta chains from one sample in a study of CD8+CD57+ T cells in acquired aplastic anemia. TCRdb fed the reads into MiXCR, producing one record per CDR3 protein. Of 150,000 to 200,000 distinct CDR3 sequences listed, less than 60% are singletons. The sample consisted of sorted CD4+, CD8+, or CD8+CD57+ T cells (not recorded which) from PBMCs. Receptors were obtained from a human donor with aplastic anemia. The CDR3 runs from the conserved cysteine through the conserved F or W. D genes are given only for firm matches. The size entry is marked missing in some rows and otherwise reads once, few, many or a size class.

NA	NA	TRBV7-2	TRBJ2-5	TGTGCCAGCAGCTTGGATCGGGGCGGAGAGACCCAGTACTTC	CASSLDRGGETQYF
TRBD1	NA	TRBV7-2	TRBJ1-6	TGTGCCAGCAGCTCCACAGGGGGCTCACCCCTCCACTTT	CASSSTGGSPLHF
NA	once	TRBV7-7	TRBJ1-1	TGTGCTAGCAGCCCAGCATTGAACACTGAAGCTTTCTTT	CASSPALNTEAFF
NA	NA	TRBV2	TRBJ2-7	TGTGCCAGCAGTTTAAGCCAGACAGGACGGGAGCAGTACTTC	CASSLSQTGREQYF
NA	NA	TRBV7-2	TRBJ2-7	TGTGCCAGCAGCTTAGGGCTCAATTACGAGCAGTACTTC	CASSLGLNYEQYF
NA	NA	TRBV3-1	TRBJ2-1	TGTGCCAGCAGCCAAGGGGTCCGAAGCAAGCCAGAGCAGTTCTTC	CASSQGVRSKPEQFF
NA	NA	TRBV18	TRBJ2-2	TGTGCCAGCTCACCAGGAGGGAACACCGGGGAGCTGTTTTTT	CASSPGGNTGELFF
NA	NA	TRBV7-2	TRBJ2-3	TGTGCCAGCAGCTTAGCGCTGGGCAGGGGGGTGGCAGATACGCAGTATTTT	CASSLALGRGVADTQYF
NA	many	TRBV7-3	TRBJ1-5	TGTGCCAGCAGCTTAATGAGGGGTCAGCCCCAGCATTTT	CASSLMRGQPQHF
TRBD1	NA	TRBV10-2	TRBJ2-7	TGCGCCAGCAGACTGGACAGGCACGACGAGCAGTACTTC	CASRLDRHDEQYF
NA	NA	TRBV7-9	TRBJ2-1	TGTGCCAGCAGCTCGACCGCGCGTGAGCAGTTCTTC	CASSSTAREQFF
TRBD1	many	TRBV5-5	TRBJ1-5	TGTGCCAGCAGCGGGGGTACAGGGGGATGGGGCAATCAGCCCCAGCATTTT	CASSGGTGGWGNQPQHF
NA	many	TRBV20-1	TRBJ1-6	TGCAGTGCTAGAGTGGAATGGGGGTCAGTCACCTCACCCCTCCACTTT	CSARVEWGSVTSPLHF
NA	once	TRBV24-1	TRBJ2-2	TGTGCCACCAGTGACGTTTCAGGGTCCACCGGGGAGCTGTTTTTT	CATSDVSGSTGELFF
NA	NA	TRBV20-1	TRBJ2-7	TGCAGTGCTAGGATCTACGCGTCGGTCGAGCAGTACTTC	CSARIYASVEQYF
TRBD1	NA	TRBV20-1	TRBJ1-1	TGCAGTGCTAGAGATTCTAGACAGGGCGCCCTCGGAGGTGAAGCTTCCTTT	CSARDSRQGALGGEASF
TRBD2	NA	TRBV5-1	TRBJ2-7	TGCGCCAGCAGCTTCGGGACTAGCGGGGGGGCGTTCCCCTACGAGCAGTACTTC	CASSFGTSGGAFPYEQYF
NA	many	TRBV12-3/TRBV12-4	TRBJ1-2	TGTGCCAGCACCAACCGAAGGGGTAGCTATGGCTACACCTTC	CASTNRRGSYGYTF
NA	once	TRBV9	TRBJ1-3	TGTGCCAGCAGCGCCGCGCGGGTTGGAAACACCATATATTTT	CASSAARVGNTIYF
NA	NA	TRBV9	TRBJ2-1	TGTGCCAGCAGTGGGCAGGGTTTTGATGAGCAGTTCTTC	CASSGQGFDEQFF
NA	many	TRBV7-9	TRBJ1-1	TGTGCCAGCAGCTTAGGTCTCGGCACTGAAGCTTTCTTT	CASSLGLGTEAFF
TRBD1	NA	TRBV2	TRBJ2-1	TGTGCCAGCAACCCGACAGGGCGAGGCTCCTACAATGAGCAGTTCTTC	CASNPTGRGSYNEQFF
TRBD2	few	TRBV2	TRBJ2-1	TGTGCCAGCAGGGGGCTAGCGGGGGAGAATGAGCAGTTCTTC	CASRGLAGENEQFF
TRBD1	NA	TRBV2	TRBJ2-7	TGTGCCAGCAGTTCCGGGACAGGGACCCACGAGCAGTACTTC	CASSSGTGTHEQYF
NA	NA	TRBV30	TRBJ1-2	TGTGCCTGGAGTGGGGGGATGGGTGGCTACACCTTC	CAWSGGMGGYTF
TRBD2	few	TRBV15	TRBJ2-5	TGTGCCACCAGTTCCGCGGGAGCGGGAGAGACCCAGTACTTC	CATSSAGAGETQYF
NA	few	TRBV9	TRBJ2-5	TGTGCCAGCAGCGTAGGCAGACAGAGGGAGACCCAGTACTTC	CASSVGRQRETQYF
NA	NA	TRBV29-1	TRBJ2-1	TGCAGCGTTGATCAGAGCGGGCCCTACAATGAGCAGTTCTTC	CSVDQSGPYNEQFF
NA	few	TRBV29-1	TRBJ1-5	TGCAGCGTGACAACAGGCCCCGATCAGCCCCAGCATTTT	CSVTTGPDQPQHF
NA	NA	TRBV7-9	TRBJ1-6	TGTGCCGGCAGCTTAGTGGGTAATTCACCCCTCCACTTT	CAGSLVGNSPLHF
NA	NA	TRBV2	TRBJ1-2	TGTGCCAGCAGTGATGGAGACATCCGCTATGGCTACACCTTC	CASSDGDIRYGYTF
TRBD1	NA	TRBV20-1	TRBJ1-2	TGCAGTGCTAGACTGACAGGGGGCAACTACACCTTC	CSARLTGGNYTF
TRBD2	many	TRBV9	TRBJ2-1	TGTGCCAGCAGCCCCCGGACTAGCGGGAGGTGGGTCGAGCAGTTCTTC	CASSPRTSGRWVEQFF
TRBD1	NA	TRBV19	TRBJ1-1	TGTGCCAGTAGTAGAAGGGACAGAAAGCTTGAAGCTTTCTTT	CASSRRDRKLEAFF
NA	NA	TRBV12-3/TRBV12-4	TRBJ1-1	TGTGCCAGCAGTCATCTGACGGCCGGGGACACTGAAGCTTTCTTT	CASSHLTAGDTEAFF
TRBD2	NA	TRBV5-6	TRBJ2-3	TGTGCCAGCAGCTTCCCGGAATTGGGACTAAAAACCACAGATACGCAGTATTTT	CASSFPELGLKTTDTQYF
TRBD1	NA	TRBV10-3	TRBJ1-2	TGTGCCATCAGTGAGTCGCAGGGGGCGCGTGGCTACACCTTC	CAISESQGARGYTF
NA	many	TRBV6-1	TRBJ1-1	TGTGCCAGCAGTGAAGGGGCGGGCGGCACTGAAGCTTTCTTT	CASSEGAGGTEAFF
NA	NA	TRBV7-2	TRBJ1-1	TGTGCCAGCAGCCCGGGGCAAAAGTTCGCTGAAGCTTTCTTT	CASSPGQKFAEAFF
NA	few	TRBV2	TRBJ1-2	TGTGCCAGCAGTGAAGGGGACATCCAACCTATTGGCTACACCTTC	CASSEGDIQPIGYTF
NA	many	TRBV14	TRBJ1-1	TGTGCCAGCAGCCAAGATCTAATTTGGCTCCAGAGGGCGAACACTGAAGCTTTCTTT	CASSQDLIWLQRANTEAFF
NA	NA	TRBV25-1	TRBJ2-5	TGTGCCAGCAGTAGCGAGGGACACCAAGAGACCCAGTACTTC	CASSSEGHQETQYF
TRBD1	many	TRBV4-1	TRBJ2-5	TGCGCCAGCAGCCAAGATCAGGGGGGGACAGGGGTCCGGGAGACCCAGTACTTC	CASSQDQGGTGVRETQYF
TRBD1	NA	TRBV7-3	TRBJ1-1	TGTGCCAGCAGCTTAGTCCCCGGACAGGGGGCCACTGAAGCTTTCTTT	CASSLVPGQGATEAFF
NA	few	TRBV7-2	TRBJ2-5	TGTGCCAGCAGCCAGGACCACCAAGAGACCCAGTACTTC	CASSQDHQETQYF
TRBD1	NA	TRBV25-1	TRBJ2-5	TGTGCCAGCAGTTCCCCCGGGACAGGGGGACAGGAGACCCAGTACTTC	CASSSPGTGGQETQYF
NA	NA	TRBV19	TRBJ1-2	TGTGCCAGTAGTATCGAAGATGGCAACTATGGCTACACCTTC	CASSIEDGNYGYTF
NA	medium-sized	TRBV9	TRBJ2-3	TGTGCCAGCAGCGTAGGGTCAGATACGCAGTATTTT	CASSVGSDTQYF
NA	NA	TRBV19	TRBJ2-7	TGTGCCAGTAGTATACTCGGGGGAACGCTGATCTACGAGCAGTACTTC	CASSILGGTLIYEQYF
TRBD2	NA	TRBV4-2	TRBJ2-5	TGTGCCAGCAGCCAAGAGAGCGGGGGGGCCGAGACCCAGTACTTC	CASSQESGGAETQYF
TRBD1	NA	TRBV24-1	TRBJ1-1	TGTGCCACCAGTGAGCGGACAGGGAGTGAAGCTTTCTTT	CATSERTGSEAFF
NA	NA	TRBV5-6	TRBJ1-5	TGTGCCAGCAGCTCAGGATCTCAGCCCCAGCATTTT	CASSSGSQPQHF